The clone carrying this T cell receptor (beta chain) was observed once. This specimen belongs to a study of blood T cell repertoires in COVID-19. Overall study: Sample material is recorded as cDNA or gDNA derived from T cells, B-cell-depleted T cells, or PBMCs.

Repertoires were generated with immunoSEQ multiplex PCR, while TCRdb's copy carries only in-frame clones and drops some. This sample has 90,000 to 120,000 clones, with 88% found just once. Trimming shortened V by 10 bases and J by 1 base, and 13 bases separated the two germline ends. This CDR3 is built from 13 residues. Germline V gives CDR1 MDHEN, CDR2 SYDVKM. The receptor was derived from an older woman with acute or convalescent COVID-19. Sequencing was performed on peripheral blood. The gene calls are TRBV28 and TRBJ1-1, with D tentatively TRBD1 (6 bases). The DNA for the CDR3 is TGTGCCACCGAGACAGGCCCGAACACTGAAGCTTTCTTT. Translated, it gives CATETGPNTEAFF.